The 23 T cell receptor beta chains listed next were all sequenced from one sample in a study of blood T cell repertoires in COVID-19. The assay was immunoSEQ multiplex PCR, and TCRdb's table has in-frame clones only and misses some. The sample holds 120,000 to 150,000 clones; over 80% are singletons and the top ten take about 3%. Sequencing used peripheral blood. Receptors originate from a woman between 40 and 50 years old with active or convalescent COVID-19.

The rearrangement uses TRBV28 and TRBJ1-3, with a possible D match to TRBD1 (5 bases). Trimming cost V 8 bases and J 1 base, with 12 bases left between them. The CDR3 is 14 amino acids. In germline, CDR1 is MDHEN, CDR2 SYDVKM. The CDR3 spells CASSRTISGNTIYF. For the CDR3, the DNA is TGTGCCAGCTCCCGGACAATATCTGGAAACACCATATATTTT.

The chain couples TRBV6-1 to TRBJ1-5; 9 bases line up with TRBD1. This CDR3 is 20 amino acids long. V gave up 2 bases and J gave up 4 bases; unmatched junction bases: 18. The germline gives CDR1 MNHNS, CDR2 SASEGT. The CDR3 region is CASSENRFKLRDRANQPQHF. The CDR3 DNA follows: TGTGCCAGCAGTGAAAATCGATTTAAGCTCCGGGACAGGGCTAATCAGCCCCAGCATTTT.

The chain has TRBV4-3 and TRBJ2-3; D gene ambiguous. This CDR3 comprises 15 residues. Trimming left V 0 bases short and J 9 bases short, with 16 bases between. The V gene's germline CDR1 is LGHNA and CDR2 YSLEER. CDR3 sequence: CASSQERATTVTQYF. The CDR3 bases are TGCGCCAGCAGCCAAGAGCGCGCCACTACGGTCACGCAGTATTTT.

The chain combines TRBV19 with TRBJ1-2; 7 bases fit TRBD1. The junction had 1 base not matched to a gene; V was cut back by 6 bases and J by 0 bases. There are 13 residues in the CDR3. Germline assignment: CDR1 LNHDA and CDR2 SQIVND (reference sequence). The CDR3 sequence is CASRGQANYGYTF. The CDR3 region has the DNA TGTGCCAGTAGAGGACAGGCTAACTATGGCTACACCTTC.

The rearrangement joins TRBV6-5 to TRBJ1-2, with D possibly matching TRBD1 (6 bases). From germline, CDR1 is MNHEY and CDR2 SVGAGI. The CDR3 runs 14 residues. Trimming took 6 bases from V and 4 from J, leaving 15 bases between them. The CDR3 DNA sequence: TGTGCCAGCAGCCGGACAGCGAGTTCCTATGGCTACACCTTC. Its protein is CASSRTASSYGYTF.

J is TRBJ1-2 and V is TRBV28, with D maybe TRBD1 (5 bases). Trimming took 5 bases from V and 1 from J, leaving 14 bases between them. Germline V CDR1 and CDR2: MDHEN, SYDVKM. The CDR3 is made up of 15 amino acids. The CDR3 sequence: CASSPPGTINYGYTF. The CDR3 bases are TGTGCCAGCAGTCCGCCGGGGACTATTAACTATGGCTACACCTTC.

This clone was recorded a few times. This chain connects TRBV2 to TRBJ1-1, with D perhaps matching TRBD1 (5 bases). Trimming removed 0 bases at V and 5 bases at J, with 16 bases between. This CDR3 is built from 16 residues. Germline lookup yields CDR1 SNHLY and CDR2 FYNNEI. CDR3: CASSEAGGAVGTEAFF. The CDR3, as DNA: TGTGCCAGCAGTGAAGCGGGGGGTGCGGTGGGAACTGAAGCTTTCTTT.

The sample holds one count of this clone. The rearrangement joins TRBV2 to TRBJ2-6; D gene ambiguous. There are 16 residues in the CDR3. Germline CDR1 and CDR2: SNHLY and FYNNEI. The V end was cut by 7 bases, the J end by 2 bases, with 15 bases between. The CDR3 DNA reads TGTGCCAGCATGTTGTTGGCAGATCCTGGGGCCAACGTCCTGACTTTC. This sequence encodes CASMLLADPGANVLTF.

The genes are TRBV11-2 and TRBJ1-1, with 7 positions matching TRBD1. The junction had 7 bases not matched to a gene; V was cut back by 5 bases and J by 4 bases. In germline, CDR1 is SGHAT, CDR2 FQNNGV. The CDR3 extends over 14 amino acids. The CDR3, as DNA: TGTGCCAGCAGCCGACAGGGAGGATTCACTGAAGCTTTCTTT. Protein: CASSRQGGFTEAFF.

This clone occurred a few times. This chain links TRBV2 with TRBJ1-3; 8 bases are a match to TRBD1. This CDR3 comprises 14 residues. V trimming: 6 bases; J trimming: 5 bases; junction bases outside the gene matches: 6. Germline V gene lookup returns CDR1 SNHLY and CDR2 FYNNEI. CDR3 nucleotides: TGTGCCAGCAGCCCCAGGACAGGGCGAAACACCATATATTTT. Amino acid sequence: CASSPRTGRNTIYF.

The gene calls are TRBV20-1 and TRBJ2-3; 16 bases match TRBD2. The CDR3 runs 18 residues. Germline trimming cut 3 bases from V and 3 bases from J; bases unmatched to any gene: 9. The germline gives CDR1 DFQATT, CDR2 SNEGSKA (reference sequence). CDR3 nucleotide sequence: TGCAGTGCTAGTGGGACTAGCGGGAGGGCCCTCAGTACAGATACGCAGTATTTT. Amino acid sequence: CSASGTSGRALSTDTQYF.

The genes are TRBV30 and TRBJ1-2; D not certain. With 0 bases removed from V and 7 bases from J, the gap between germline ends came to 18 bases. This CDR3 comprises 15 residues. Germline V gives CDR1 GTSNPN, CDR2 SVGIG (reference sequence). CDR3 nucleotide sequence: TGTGCCTGGAGTGTAGGGCCGGGGAGGGATTCTGGCTACACCTTC. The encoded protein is CAWSVGPGRDSGYTF.

CDR3 DNA sequence: TGTGCCAGTACCCTCGGGACTTTCGCAACTAATGAAAAACTGTTTTTT. It yields the protein CASTLGTFATNEKLFF. The chain has TRBV19 and TRBJ1-4; D perhaps matches TRBD1 (5 bases). The CDR3 contains 16 residues. The V gene lost 7 bases and the J gene lost 0 bases, with 15 bases spanning the gap. Germline V gene lookup returns CDR1 LNHDA and CDR2 SQIVND (reference sequence).

In DNA form, the CDR3 reads TGTGCCAGCAGCCAAGATCTGGGGGGGGGCTATGGCTACACCTTC. It yields the protein CASSQDLGGGYGYTF. This chain connects TRBV3-1 (or the pseudogene TRBV3-2) to TRBJ1-2; D possibly corresponds to TRBD1 (5 bases). This CDR3 comprises 15 residues. Trimming cost V 0 bases and J 4 bases, with 12 bases left between them. Per the germline V gene, CDR1 is LGHDT and CDR2 is YNNKEL (reference sequence).

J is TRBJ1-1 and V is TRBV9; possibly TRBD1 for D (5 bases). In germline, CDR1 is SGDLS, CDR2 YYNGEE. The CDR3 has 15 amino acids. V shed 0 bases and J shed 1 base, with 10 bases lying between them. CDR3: CASSVDSGQNTEAFF. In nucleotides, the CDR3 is TGTGCCAGCAGCGTAGACTCCGGACAGAACACTGAAGCTTTCTTT.

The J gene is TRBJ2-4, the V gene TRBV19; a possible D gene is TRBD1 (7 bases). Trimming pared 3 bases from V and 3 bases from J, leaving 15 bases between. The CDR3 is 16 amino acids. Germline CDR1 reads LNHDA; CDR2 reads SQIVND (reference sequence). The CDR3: CASSMRGRGDKNIQYF. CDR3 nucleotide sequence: TGTGCCAGTAGTATGAGGGGCAGGGGGGACAAAAACATTCAGTACTTC.

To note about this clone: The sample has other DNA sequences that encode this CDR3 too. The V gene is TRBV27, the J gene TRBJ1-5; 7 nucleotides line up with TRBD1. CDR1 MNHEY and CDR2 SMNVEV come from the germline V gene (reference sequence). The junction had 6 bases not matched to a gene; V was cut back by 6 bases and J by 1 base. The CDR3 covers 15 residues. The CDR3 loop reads CASSREGASNQPQHF. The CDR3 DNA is TGTGCCAGCAGCCGGGAGGGGGCCAGCAATCAGCCCCAGCATTTT.

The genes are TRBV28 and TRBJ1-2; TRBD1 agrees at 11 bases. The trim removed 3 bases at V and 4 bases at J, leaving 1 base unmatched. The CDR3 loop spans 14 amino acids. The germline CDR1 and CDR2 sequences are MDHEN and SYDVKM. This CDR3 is CASSFGTGGYGYTF. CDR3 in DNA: TGTGCCAGCAGTTTTGGGACAGGGGGCTATGGCTACACCTTC.

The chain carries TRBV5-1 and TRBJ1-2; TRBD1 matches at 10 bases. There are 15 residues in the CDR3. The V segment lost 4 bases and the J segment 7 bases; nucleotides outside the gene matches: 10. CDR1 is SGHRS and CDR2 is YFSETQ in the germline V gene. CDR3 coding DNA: TGCGCCAGCAGCCGGAGCGACAGGGGGCTCTCTGGCTACACCTTC. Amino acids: CASSRSDRGLSGYTF. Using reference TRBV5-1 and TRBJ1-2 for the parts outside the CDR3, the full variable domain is KAGVTQTPRYLIKTRGQQVTLSCSPISGHRSVSWYQQTPGQGLQFLFEYFSETQRNKGNFPGRFSGRQFSNSRSEMNVSTLELGDSALYLCASSRSDRGLSGYTFGSGTRLTVV.

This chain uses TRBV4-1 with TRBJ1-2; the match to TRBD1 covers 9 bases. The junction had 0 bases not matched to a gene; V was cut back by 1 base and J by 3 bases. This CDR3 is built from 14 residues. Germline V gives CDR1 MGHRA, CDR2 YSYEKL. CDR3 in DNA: TGCGCCAGCAGCCAAGGGACAGGGGACTATGGCTACACCTTC. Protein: CASSQGTGDYGYTF.

CDR3 sequence reads: CASSSTGGGYGYTF. DNA for the CDR3: TGTGCCAGCTCCTCGACGGGGGGCGGCTATGGCTACACCTTC. The gene calls are TRBV18 and TRBJ1-2; weak D call: TRBD1 (6 bases). Trimming shortened V by 6 bases and J by 4 bases, and 15 bases separated the two germline ends. The CDR3 has 14 residues. The germline CDR1 and CDR2 sequences are KGHSH and LQKENI.

The CDR3 region has the DNA TGTGCCAGCAGTTTCTTTACCCAAGGACAGGTTCCTCTGGGGGGGGAGCTGTTTTTT. Translated: CASSFFTQGQVPLGGELFF. The J gene is TRBJ2-2, the V gene TRBV27; 7 nucleotides agree with TRBD1. The germline gives CDR1 MNHEY, CDR2 SMNVEV (reference sequence). Trimming at V came to 3 bases and at J to 8 bases, leaving 21 bases not matched to a gene. The CDR3 totals 19 residues.

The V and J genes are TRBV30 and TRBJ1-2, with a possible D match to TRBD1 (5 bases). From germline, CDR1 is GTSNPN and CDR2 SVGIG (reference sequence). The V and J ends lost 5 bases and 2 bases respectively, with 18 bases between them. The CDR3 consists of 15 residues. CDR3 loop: CAWRSRQGKNYGYTF. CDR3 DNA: TGTGCCTGGCGCAGCCGGCAGGGAAAGAACTATGGCTACACCTTC.